The 22 T cell receptor beta chains presented below share a single source sample, sequenced in a study of shared T cell receptors in the human thymus. Some clones are missing from TCRdb's copy, which holds only in-frame ones; the method was immunoSEQ multiplex PCR. The sample contains about 610,000 clones, roughly 88% of which appear only once. The same sample was also studied in work on human thymus T cells.

Material for sequencing was thymocytes. Every receptor here comes from a boy younger than two with a congenital heart defect.

The chain combines TRBV4-1 with TRBJ2-3; D might be TRBD2 (6 bases). Trimming removed 4 bases at V and 4 bases at J, with 18 bases between. The CDR3 covers 16 residues. CDR1 is MGHRA, CDR2 YSYEKL, per germline. CDR3 nucleotide sequence: TGCGCCAGCAGCCCGGAGACTAGGATGCACCCAGATACGCAGTATTTT. It is translated as CASSPETRMHPDTQYF.

V usage is TRBV18 and J usage is TRBJ2-7; 7 bases agree with TRBD1. The germline V gene has CDR1 KGHSH and CDR2 LQKENI. There are 17 residues in the CDR3. Trimming cost V 7 bases and J 0 bases; bases outside gene matches: 15. The CDR3 sequence: CASCQINIGDSSYEQYF. In DNA form, the CDR3 reads TGTGCCAGCTGCCAAATCAACATTGGGGACAGCTCCTACGAGCAGTACTTC.

A single count supports this clone. The genes are TRBV10-2 and TRBJ2-7, with TRBD2 identical over 11 bases. V was clipped by 6 bases and J by 3 bases; unmatched bases: 4. Germline-derived CDR1 and CDR2 are WSHSY and SAAADI. CDR3 length: 14 amino acids. The CDR3 is CASRGTSGHYEQYF. CDR3 in DNA: TGCGCCAGCAGGGGGACTAGCGGACACTACGAGCAGTACTTC.

The chain joins TRBV7-2 to TRBJ1-5; weak D call: TRBD1 (5 bases). V lost 5 bases and J 5 bases, leaving 13 bases between the germline ends. In germline, CDR1 is SGHTA, CDR2 FQGNSA. This CDR3 spans 14 amino acids. The CDR3 spells CASSASGGYQPQHF. The CDR3, as DNA: TGTGCCAGCAGCGCCTCCGGGGGATATCAGCCCCAGCATTTT.

The chain couples TRBV10-3 to TRBJ2-2, with 14 positions matching TRBD2. From germline, CDR1 is ENHRY and CDR2 SYGVKD. The V and J ends lost 4 bases and 5 bases, in that order; junction bases with no gene match: 6. This CDR3 has 17 residues. CDR3 nucleotides: TGTGCCATCAGTGGGGGACTAGCGGGAGTTGGAACCGGGGAGCTGTTTTTT. Protein: CAISGGLAGVGTGELFF.

The gene calls are TRBV7-9 and TRBJ2-1, with 9 bases lining up with TRBD2. The CDR3 spans 17 residues. Trimming took 1 base from V and 2 from J; bases not matched to a gene: 6. The V gene's germline CDR1 is SEHNR and CDR2 FQNEAQ (reference sequence). The CDR3 loop is CASSLVPSGNAYNEQFF. CDR3 DNA sequence: TGTGCCAGCAGCTTAGTTCCTAGCGGGAACGCCTACAATGAGCAGTTCTTC. Full variable domain (missing parts from reference TRBV7-9 and TRBJ2-1): DTGVSQNPRHKITKRGQNVTFRCDPISEHNRLYWYRQTLGQGPEFLTYFQNEAQLEKSRLLSDRFSAERPKGSFSTLEIQRTEQGDSAMYLCASSLVPSGNAYNEQFFGPGTRLTVL.

The chain combines TRBV2 with TRBJ2-3; 12 nucleotides match TRBD2. CDR1 is SNHLY and CDR2 is FYNNEI in the germline V gene. The CDR3 spans 16 residues. With V trimmed by 4 bases and J by 5 bases, 7 bases remained unmatched. The CDR3 DNA sequence: TGTGCCAGCAGTGTAGGACTAGCGGGAATGGTAGATACGCAGTATTTT. It is translated as CASSVGLAGMVDTQYF.

This clone has just one count. This sequence joins TRBV5-6 and TRBJ2-1, with D perhaps TRBD1 (7 bases). V lost 2 bases, J lost 7 bases, and 19 bases lay in between. CDR1 and CDR2 from the germline V gene are SGHDT and YYEEEE. This CDR3 contains 16 residues. The CDR3 DNA reads TGTGCCAGCAGCTTAAGGGGGCGGGACCACGGGAATGAGCAGTTCTTC. Its protein product is CASSLRGRDHGNEQFF.

V gene TRBV4-2 combines with J gene TRBJ2-7; 14 bases map to TRBD2. V shed 4 bases, J shed 6 bases, and the junction held 8 bases outside the gene matches. The CDR3 is 16 residues long. CDR1 is LGHNA, CDR2 YNFKEQ, per germline. The CDR3 DNA reads TGTGCCAGCAGCCGCGTAGCGGGACTAGCGGGAGCCGAGCAGTACTTC. It translates to CASSRVAGLAGAEQYF.

This chain connects TRBV10-3 to TRBJ1-1; D is unresolved. This CDR3 is built from 13 residues. V lost 4 bases, J lost 3 bases, and 9 bases lay in between. Per germline, CDR1 ENHRY and CDR2 SYGVKD. CDR3 nucleotides: TGTGCCATCAGTGTCACTAGGGACACTGAAGCTTTCTTT. Translated: CAISVTRDTEAFF.

This chain uses TRBV2 with TRBJ2-7; 11 bases fit TRBD1. Germline values: CDR1 SNHLY, CDR2 FYNNEI. The CDR3 runs 14 residues. Trimming cost V 4 bases and J 6 bases; bases outside gene matches: 5. CDR3 sequence reads: CASSGTGGSGEQYF. CDR3 sequence (DNA): TGTGCCAGCAGTGGGACAGGGGGCTCAGGCGAGCAGTACTTC.

This clone was counted once. The gene calls are TRBV20-1 and TRBJ2-7; a weak D match, TRBD2 (6 bases). Germline V lookup: CDR1 DFQATT, CDR2 SNEGSKA (reference sequence). The V end was cut by 6 bases, the J end by 9 bases, with 12 bases between. CDR3 length: 10 amino acids. This CDR3 is CSAAGTGQYF. DNA for the CDR3: TGCAGTGCCGCGGGGACTGGGCAGTACTTC.

This sequence joins TRBV25-1 and TRBJ2-7; D unresolved. The germline gives CDR1 MGHDK, CDR2 SYGVNS. This CDR3 has 16 amino acids. Trimming pared 4 bases from V and 3 bases from J, leaving 19 bases between. CDR3 loop: CASSAGLAAPLYEQYF. The CDR3 coding sequence is TGTGCCAGCAGTGCCGGTTTGGCGGCCCCCCTCTACGAGCAGTACTTC.

The sample holds one count of this clone. The V call is TRBV4-2, the J call TRBJ1-5, with 7 bases that match TRBD1. Germline trimming cut 0 bases from V and 0 bases from J; bases unmatched to any gene: 2. Germline assignment: CDR1 LGHNA and CDR2 YNFKEQ. The CDR3 runs to 16 residues. The DNA for the CDR3 is TGTGCCAGCAGCCAAGATAGGACAGGTAGCAATCAGCCCCAGCATTTT. Translated, it gives CASSQDRTGSNQPQHF.

This sequence joins TRBV28 and TRBJ1-5; 10 bases fit TRBD1. J gave up 0 bases and V 10 bases, and 15 bases lay outside the gene matches. Germline CDR1 and CDR2: MDHEN and SYDVKM. The CDR3 is made up of 18 amino acids. DNA for the CDR3: TGTGCCACCACAGCTCGACAGGGGGCGGATTATAGCAATCAGCCCCAGCATTTT. It yields the protein CATTARQGADYSNQPQHF.

This chain connects TRBV25-1 to TRBJ1-5; possible D gene TRBD1, 5 bases. The CDR3 contains 14 residues. Germline-derived CDR1 and CDR2 are MGHDK and SYGVNS. V shed 1 base and J shed 7 bases, with 11 bases lying between them. In DNA form, the CDR3 reads TGTGCCAGCAGTGAATTGACAGCGGGGCAGCCCCAGCATTTT. Its protein is CASSELTAGQPQHF.

The chain couples TRBV7-4 to TRBJ2-5; 8 nucleotides line up with TRBD1. The CDR3 spans 14 residues. V lost 4 bases, J lost 3 bases, and 4 bases stayed unmatched. Germline V lookup: CDR1 SGHVT, CDR2 SQSDAQ. Written as DNA, the CDR3 is TGTGCCAGCAGCTCGGACAGGGAGAAAGAGACCCAGTACTTC. Its protein is CASSSDREKETQYF.

This clone was detected once. The V gene is TRBV11-2, the J gene TRBJ1-3; 8 bases are shared with TRBD1. The CDR3 spans 15 residues. The junction had 2 bases not matched to a gene; V was cut back by 2 bases and J by 2 bases. The V gene's germline CDR1 is SGHAT and CDR2 FQNNGV. The CDR3 region is CASSLHRGTGNTIYF. The CDR3 DNA follows: TGTGCCAGCAGCTTACACAGGGGGACTGGAAACACCATATATTTT.

This clone came up a few times. This chain uses TRBV5-8 with TRBJ2-3, with D possibly TRBD2 on 5 matching bases. Trimming removed 6 bases from V and 2 bases from J, with 10 bases in between. The CDR3 covers 13 residues. CDR1 SGHTS and CDR2 YDEGEE come from the germline V gene. CDR3 sequence: CASTMRATDTQYF. CDR3 DNA sequence: TGTGCCAGCACCATGCGGGCCACAGATACGCAGTATTTT.

The chain carries TRBV27 and TRBJ2-7; the match to TRBD2 covers 16 bases. The CDR3 runs to 21 residues. With 5 bases clipped from V and 3 bases from J, the junction kept 19 bases outside the gene matches. CDR1 and CDR2 (germline): MNHEY, SMNVEV (reference sequence). CDR3 sequence (DNA): TGTGCCAGCAGTCTCAGAGGCGGGGGACTAGCGGGAGGGTCGGGGGGCTACGAGCAGTACTTC. Its protein is CASSLRGGGLAGGSGGYEQYF.

This clone was observed a few times. CDR3 protein: CASSYRHSRPYYEQYF. The DNA for the CDR3 is TGTGCCAGCAGTTACCGACACAGCCGCCCGTACTACGAGCAGTACTTC. The rearrangement uses TRBV6-6 and TRBJ2-7; D ambiguous. Germline CDR1 and CDR2: MNHNY and SVGAGI (reference sequence). The germline V and J ends were trimmed by 2 bases and 3 bases, with 17 bases remaining between them. The CDR3 sequence is 16 residues long.

The chain joins TRBV28 to TRBJ2-7, with 8 nucleotides matching TRBD1. The V gene end was trimmed by 3 bases and the J gene end by 2 bases; junction bases not matched to a gene: 3. The CDR3 is 14 amino acids. Germline loops: CDR1 MDHEN, CDR2 SYDVKM. The CDR3 nucleotides read TGTGCCAGCAGTTTGTTACAGGGGGCCTACGAGCAGTACTTC. Translating gives CASSLLQGAYEQYF.